Shown below are 10 T cell receptor beta chains from a single sample sequenced in a study of T cell changes during pregnancy in multiple sclerosis. The protocol was immunoSEQ multiplex PCR, while the TCRdb copy is restricted to in-frame clones and leaves out a portion. The profile shows approximately 79,000 clones, around 90% of them singletons. The sequencing here drew on CD4+ T cells from peripheral blood mononuclear cells, taken before pregnancy. The receptors here all came from a female donor with multiple sclerosis, enrolled in a pregnancy study.

The chain recombines TRBV27 with TRBJ1-1; unclear D gene. V was shortened by 5 bases and J by 4 bases, with 20 bases between the two germline ends. CDR3 length equals 16 residues. Germline V CDR1 and CDR2: MNHEY, SMNVEV (reference sequence). The CDR3: CASSPGGRGGFTEAFF. The CDR3 coding sequence is TGTGCCAGCAGTCCCGGAGGGAGAGGAGGGTTCACTGAAGCTTTCTTT.

This chain connects TRBV5-1 to TRBJ2-7, with 11 bases lining up with TRBD1. V gave up 1 base and J gave up 9 bases; unmatched junction bases: 12. Germline CDR1 and CDR2: SGHRS and YFSETQ. The length of the CDR3 is 16 residues. The chain's CDR3 is CASSLYPGQGGLGQYF. In DNA form, the CDR3 reads TGCGCCAGCAGCTTGTACCCGGGACAGGGGGGGCTCGGGCAGTACTTC.

The chain links TRBV15 to TRBJ2-7; 7 positions agree with TRBD1. Trimming cost V 4 bases and J 2 bases; bases outside gene matches: 5. The CDR3 sequence is 14 residues long. Germline V gene sequence: CDR1 LNHNV, CDR2 YYDKDF (reference sequence). The CDR3 spells CATSKTGSAYEQYF. CDR3 in DNA: TGTGCCACCAGCAAGACAGGGTCGGCCTACGAGCAGTACTTC.

J is TRBJ2-1 and V is TRBV9; possibly TRBD1 for D (5 bases). In germline, CDR1 is SGDLS, CDR2 YYNGEE. V was pared by 0 bases and J by 5 bases, with 18 bases between. This CDR3 region has 17 residues. The CDR3 sequence: CASSVGLGVPEHNEQFF. The CDR3 nucleotides are TGTGCCAGCAGCGTAGGTTTAGGGGTCCCGGAACACAATGAGCAGTTCTTC. The whole variable domain, filled in from reference TRBV9 and TRBJ2-1, reads DSGVTQTPKHLITATGQRVTLRCSPRSGDLSVYWYQQSLDQGLQFLIQYYNGEERAKGNILERFSAQQFPDLHSELNLSSLELGDSALYFCASSVGLGVPEHNEQFFGPGTRLTVL.

The gene calls are TRBV6-4 and TRBJ2-3; tentative D call: TRBD2 (6 bases). The V end was cut by 7 bases, the J end by 4 bases, with 12 bases between. Germline V gene data show CDR1 as MRHNA and CDR2 as SNTAGT. This CDR3 has 13 amino acids. The CDR3 reads CASKPPGADTQYF. The DNA of the CDR3 is TGTGCCAGCAAACCTCCGGGAGCAGATACGCAGTATTTT.

The V gene is TRBV21-1, the J gene TRBJ1-2; no DNA check was done on the table's D call, TRBD1. TRBV21-1 is annotated as a pseudogene. This CDR3 region has 12 residues. The CDR3 is CQQAGGAYGYTF. The CDR3, as DNA: TGTCAACAAGCAGGGGGCGCATATGGCTACACCTTC.

This clone turned up a few times. V usage is TRBV30 and J usage is TRBJ1-1, with 7 bases identical to TRBD1. This CDR3 region has 14 residues. From germline, CDR1 is GTSNPN and CDR2 SVGIG (reference sequence). Trimming at V came to 2 bases and at J to 2 bases, leaving 5 bases not matched to a gene. Here the CDR3 DNA reads TGTGCCTGGAGTTACTCAGGGGGAAACACTGAAGCTTTCTTT. It translates to CAWSYSGGNTEAFF. Using reference TRBV30 and TRBJ1-1 for the parts outside the CDR3, the full variable domain is SQTIHQWPATLVQPVGSPLSLECTVEGTSNPNLYWYRQAAGRGLQLLFYSVGIGQISSEVPQNLSASRPQDRQFILSSKKLLLSDSGFYLCAWSYSGGNTEAFFGQGTRLTVV.

The chain links TRBV5-6 to TRBJ1-1; D is unclear. The germline CDR1 and CDR2 sequences are SGHDT and YYEEEE. V lost 5 bases to trimming and J lost 1 base, with 9 bases between them. The length of the CDR3 is 13 residues. CDR3 bases: TGTGCCAGCAGTTCGTGGGCGAACACTGAAGCTTTCTTT. It encodes CASSSWANTEAFF.

This clone appeared a single time. The V and J genes are TRBV9 and TRBJ2-1, with a tentative D call TRBD1 (7 bases). Germline lookup yields CDR1 SGDLS and CDR2 YYNGEE. CDR3 size: 15 residues. V lost 0 bases and J 7 bases, leaving 14 bases between the germline ends. The DNA of the CDR3 is TGTGCCAGCAGCGTAGAGGGGCAGGGGGGAAATGAGCAGTTCTTC. Translation gives CASSVEGQGGNEQFF.

As DNA, the CDR3 is TGTGCCAGTAGTATCGGAGGGAACACCGGGGAGCTGTTTTTT. Its protein product is CASSIGGNTGELFF. The genes are TRBV19 and TRBJ2-2, with TRBD2 as a possible D gene (5 bases). Trimming took 3 bases from V and 1 from J, leaving 6 bases between them. Germline V gives CDR1 LNHDA, CDR2 SQIVND (reference sequence). The CDR3 is made up of 14 amino acids.